This T cell receptor beta chain was obtained from a study of cytomegalovirus exposure and HLA in healthy donors. In the case of this clone: What it binds is not known.

General study points: A highly shared variant cluster was judged a likely technical artifact.

This CDR3 region has 14 residues. CDR1 is SGHNT and CDR2 is YENEEA in the germline V gene. Trimming stripped 0 bases from V and 4 bases from J, with 6 bases between. A multiplex PCR was run with 60 Vbeta primers and 13 Jbeta primers. The protocol was immunoSEQ multiplex PCR, while the TCRdb copy is restricted to in-frame clones and leaves out a portion. The table for this sample gives tens of thousands of clones. This sequence originates from a woman aged 60 to 75 in good health and CMV-seropositive. The V gene is TRBV11-3, the J gene TRBJ2-2; D ambiguous. Sequenced: PBMCs. The CDR3 here is CASSLDGSTGELFF. The CDR3 DNA reads TGTGCCAGCAGCTTAGACGGTAGCACCGGGGAGCTGTTTTTT.